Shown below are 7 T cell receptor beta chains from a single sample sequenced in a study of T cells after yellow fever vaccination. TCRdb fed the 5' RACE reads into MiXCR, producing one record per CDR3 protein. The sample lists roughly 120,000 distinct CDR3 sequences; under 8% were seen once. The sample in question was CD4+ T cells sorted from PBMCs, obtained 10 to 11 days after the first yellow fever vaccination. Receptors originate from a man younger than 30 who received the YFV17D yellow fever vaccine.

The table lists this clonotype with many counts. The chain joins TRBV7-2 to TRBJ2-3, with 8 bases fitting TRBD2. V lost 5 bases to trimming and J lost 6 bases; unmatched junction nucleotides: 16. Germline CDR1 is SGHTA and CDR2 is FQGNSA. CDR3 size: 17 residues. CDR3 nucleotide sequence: TGTGCCAGCAGCCTACGCCGAAGCGGGGGTGCGGGCGATACGCAGTATTTT. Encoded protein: CASSLRRSGGAGDTQYF.

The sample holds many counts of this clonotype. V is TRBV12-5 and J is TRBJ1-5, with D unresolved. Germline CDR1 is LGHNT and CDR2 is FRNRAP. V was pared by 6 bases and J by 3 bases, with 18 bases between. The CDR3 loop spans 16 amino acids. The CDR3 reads CASGFGARTLNQPQHF. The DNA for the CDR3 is TGTGCTAGTGGGTTCGGTGCACGGACCCTCAATCAGCCCCAGCATTTT.

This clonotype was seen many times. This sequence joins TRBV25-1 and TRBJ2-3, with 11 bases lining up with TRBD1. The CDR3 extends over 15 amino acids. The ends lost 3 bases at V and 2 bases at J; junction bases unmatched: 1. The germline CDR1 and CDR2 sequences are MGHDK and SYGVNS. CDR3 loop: CASSDGQGATDTQYF. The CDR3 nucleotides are TGTGCCAGCAGTGACGGACAGGGGGCCACAGATACGCAGTATTTT.

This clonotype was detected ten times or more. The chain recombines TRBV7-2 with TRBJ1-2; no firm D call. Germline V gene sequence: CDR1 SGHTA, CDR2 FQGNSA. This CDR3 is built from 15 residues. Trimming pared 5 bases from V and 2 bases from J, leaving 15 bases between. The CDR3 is CASSPTIGENYGYTF. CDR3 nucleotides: TGTGCCAGCAGCCCAACTATCGGGGAAAACTATGGCTACACCTTC.

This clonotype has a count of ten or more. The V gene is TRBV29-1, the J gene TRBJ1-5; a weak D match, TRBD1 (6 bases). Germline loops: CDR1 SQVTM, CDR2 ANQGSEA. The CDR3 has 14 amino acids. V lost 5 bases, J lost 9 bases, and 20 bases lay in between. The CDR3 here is CSVKGAGAGAPQHF. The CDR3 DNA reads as TGCAGCGTTAAGGGCGCGGGGGCAGGTGCGCCCCAGCATTTT.

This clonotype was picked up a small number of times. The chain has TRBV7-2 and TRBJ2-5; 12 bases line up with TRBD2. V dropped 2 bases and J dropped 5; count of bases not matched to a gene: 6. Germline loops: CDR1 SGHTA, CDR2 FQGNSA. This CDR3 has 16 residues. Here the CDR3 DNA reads TGTGCCAGCAGCTTAACTAGCGGGGGGATCGCGGAGACCCAGTACTTC. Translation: CASSLTSGGIAETQYF.

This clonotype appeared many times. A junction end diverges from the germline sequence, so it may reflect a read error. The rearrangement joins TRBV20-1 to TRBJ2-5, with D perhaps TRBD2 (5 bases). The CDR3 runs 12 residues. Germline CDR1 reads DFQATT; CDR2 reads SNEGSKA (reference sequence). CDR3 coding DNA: TGCAGTGCCAGAGGGTTGGAAGAGACCCAGTACTTC. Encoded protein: CSARGLEETQYF.